The following is a T cell receptor (beta chain) sequence with its context. The antigen remains undetermined. The V gene's germline CDR1 is LNHDA and CDR2 SQIVND (reference sequence). The CDR3 is 17 residues long. The V segment lost 3 bases and the J segment 0 bases; nucleotides outside the gene matches: 10. All patients were mismatch repair deficient, assessed by either PCR or immunohistochemistry. TCRs were sequenced from three patients responding to pembrolizumab. TCRdb's table, derived via immunoSEQ multiplex PCR, lists solely in-frame clones and lacks some. The table lists approximately 110,000 clones, around 80% of them singletons, with about 4.7% in the top ten. The data were obtained in a study of PD-1 blockade in mismatch repair-deficient tumors. At the level of the study: Patients had about eleven mismatch repair-deficient cancer types and were previously treated and progressing.

Study results and caveats: Tumor-resident clones, often undetectable pretreatment in blood, expanded then contracted after pembrolizumab.

The sample here was peripheral blood, taken about 13 months after starting pembrolizumab. The genes are TRBV19 and TRBJ2-7; 8 nucleotides align to TRBD1. This sequence originates from an adult with mismatch repair-deficient cancer. The CDR3 region is CASSIRPDRDLSYEQYF. The CDR3, as DNA: TGTGCCAGTAGTATCCGACCGGACAGGGATCTCTCCTACGAGCAGTACTTC.